The rows below give T cell receptor beta chains drawn from one sample of a study of cytomegalovirus exposure and HLA in healthy donors. Assay used: immunoSEQ multiplex PCR; TCRdb lists only in-frame clones, some missing. The sample lists some 170,000 clones, around three quarters occurring once. The sample comprised PBMCs. The origin of the receptors is a woman in her thirties or forties in good health and CMV-seronegative. The CDR3 runs from the conserved cysteine through the conserved F or W. D genes are given only for firm matches. Not all rows give a size; the values are once, few, many and, for expanded clones, a class.

clone size	D gene	V gene	J gene	CDR3 DNA	CDR3 protein
NA	NA	TRBV5-1	TRBJ1-4	TGCGCCAGCAGCTTGGGGGGGCAGGTCGAAAAACTGTTTTTT	CASSLGGQVEKLFF
NA	NA	TRBV19	TRBJ1-5	TGTGCCAGTAGCCAAGGACTGAATCAGCCCCAGCATTTT	CASSQGLNQPQHF
NA	TRBD1	TRBV29-1	TRBJ2-7	TGCAGCTCCTCCGGGACAGGGTCCTACGAGCAGTACTTC	CSSSGTGSYEQYF
NA	NA	TRBV5-1	TRBJ2-5	TGCGCCAGCAGCTCCAGCCAGGCCAGGGATCAAGAGACCCAGTACTTC	CASSSSQARDQETQYF
NA	TRBD2	TRBV5-4	TRBJ2-3	TGTGCCAGCAGCACGCGCCGGGAGGCGCGCACAGATACGCAGTATTTT	CASSTRREARTDTQYF
NA	NA	TRBV6-5	TRBJ2-5	TGTGCCAGCAGACGACAGGTTCAAGAGACCCAGTACTTC	CASRRQVQETQYF
NA	NA	TRBV30	TRBJ2-3	TGTGCCTGGATGGGTAGGTCAGGTACGCAGTATTTT	CAWMGRSGTQYF
few	TRBD1	TRBV19	TRBJ1-1	TGTGCCAGTAGTACGGACAGGGGGCTGGACACTGAAGCTTTCTTT	CASSTDRGLDTEAFF
NA	TRBD2	TRBV27	TRBJ2-1	TGTGCCAGCAGTCCTTTTCGCTACGGGACTAGCGTAGACAATGAGCAGTTCTTC	CASSPFRYGTSVDNEQFF
NA	TRBD1	TRBV11-3	TRBJ1-1	TGTGCCAGCCCCGGACAGGGACCCTTGAACACTGAAGCTTTCTTT	CASPGQGPLNTEAFF
NA	TRBD1	TRBV5-4	TRBJ2-5	TGTGCCAGCAGCGGGGACAGGGGGCAGGGAGAGACCCAGTACTTC	CASSGDRGQGETQYF
NA	TRBD1	TRBV6-5	TRBJ1-1	TGTGCCAGCAGTTTCCGGACAGGGCGAACTGAAGCTTTCTTT	CASSFRTGRTEAFF
NA	NA	TRBV2	TRBJ2-5	TGTGCCAGCAGCGAAAACCAACCACTCCAAGAGACCCAGTACTTC	CASSENQPLQETQYF
NA	NA	TRBV6-5	TRBJ1-1	TGTGCCAGCAGTTCTCACGGGAGGGCTTTCTTT	CASSSHGRAFF
NA	TRBD1	TRBV5-4	TRBJ2-2	TGTGCCAGCAGCTCCCGGGACAGTAAAAACACCGGGGAGCTGTTTTTT	CASSSRDSKNTGELFF
NA	TRBD2	TRBV5-1	TRBJ2-2	TGCGCCAGCAGCCTCGGGACTAGCCCCGGTACCGGGGAGCTGTTTTTT	CASSLGTSPGTGELFF
NA	NA	TRBV5-6	TRBJ2-7	TGTGCCAGCAGCTTGAGGCCAGGGGTAGAGGAGCAGTACTTC	CASSLRPGVEEQYF
NA	NA	TRBV29-1	TRBJ1-2	TGCAGCGTGAGGGGAGGCGGAACCAACTATGGCTACACCTTC	CSVRGGGTNYGYTF
once	TRBD2	TRBV19	TRBJ2-7	TGTGCCAGTAGTAAGGGGACTAGCGGGGACATGGGTTCTTACGAGCAGTACTTC	CASSKGTSGDMGSYEQYF
NA	TRBD1	TRBV12-5	TRBJ1-5	TGTGCTAGTGGTTCACAGGGGTTTCAGCCCCAGCATTTT	CASGSQGFQPQHF
NA	TRBD1	TRBV5-1	TRBJ2-1	TGCGCCAGCAGCCGGGGACAGGGGGCAAGTGAGCAGTTCTTC	CASSRGQGASEQFF
NA	TRBD1	TRBV7-9	TRBJ1-5	TGTGCCAGCAGCCCAGGGGGCGGGGCTAATCAGCCCCAGCATTTT	CASSPGGGANQPQHF
NA	NA	TRBV6-1	TRBJ1-5	TGTGCCAGCAGTGAAGCGGGCCAGGGGCGAAATCAGCCCCAGCATTTT	CASSEAGQGRNQPQHF
NA	TRBD1	TRBV7-9	TRBJ1-1	TGTGCCAGCAGCCCGGGGACAGGGGGCCCGAACACTGAAGCTTTCTTT	CASSPGTGGPNTEAFF
NA	NA	TRBV5-1	TRBJ2-7	TGCGCCAGCAGCTGGGAGGACCCTACCTACGAGCAGTACTTC	CASSWEDPTYEQYF
NA	TRBD1	TRBV25-1	TRBJ2-7	TGTGCCAGCAGTGAATTCAAGGGACAGGGTGGCGAGCAGTACTTC	CASSEFKGQGGEQYF
NA	TRBD1	TRBV25-1	TRBJ1-2	TGTGCCAGCAGTATAGAGGGGGCGCACTATGGCTACACCTTC	CASSIEGAHYGYTF
NA	TRBD1	TRBV19	TRBJ1-1	TGTGCCAGTAGTACCTCTCAGGGGGCCAACACTGAAGCTTTCTTT	CASSTSQGANTEAFF
NA	TRBD1	TRBV6-5	TRBJ1-4	TGTGCCAGCAGTCGCGCCCCGGGACAGGCGGCTGAACTGTTTTTT	CASSRAPGQAAELFF
NA	NA	TRBV19	TRBJ2-1	TGTGCCAGTAGCCAACAGGGCGGCTCCTACAATGAGCAGTTCTTC	CASSQQGGSYNEQFF
NA	NA	TRBV29-1	TRBJ2-3	TGCAGCGTTATAGCGGAGAGCACAGATACGCAGTATTTT	CSVIAESTDTQYF
NA	TRBD1	TRBV15	TRBJ2-7	TGTGCCACCAGCAGGGGACAGCTTTACGAGCAGTACTTC	CATSRGQLYEQYF
few	NA	TRBV10-3	TRBJ1-5	TGTGCCATCAGTCGGGACAATAGCAATCAGCCCCAGCATTTT	CAISRDNSNQPQHF
NA	TRBD2	TRBV28	TRBJ2-7	TGTGCCAGCTGGGGCCCTAGCGGTGTCTACGAGCAGTACTTC	CASWGPSGVYEQYF
NA	NA	TRBV2	TRBJ2-3	TGTGCCAGCAGTTCAACAGATACGCAGTATTTT	CASSSTDTQYF
NA	NA	TRBV9	TRBJ1-1	TGTGCCAGCAGCCCAGCCGGAGGAGGGCGGGAAGCTTTCTTT	CASSPAGGGREAFF
NA	NA	TRBV7-9	TRBJ1-1	TGTGCCAGCAGTCAACAGGGACTAAACACTGAAGCTTTCTTT	CASSQQGLNTEAFF
NA	TRBD1	TRBV5-6	TRBJ1-2	TGTGCCAGCGGTTTGGACAGGGGACATGGCTACACCTTC	CASGLDRGHGYTF
NA	TRBD2	TRBV30	TRBJ2-3	TGTGCCCGGCGGGAGAGCACAGATACGCAGTATTTT	CARRESTDTQYF
NA	NA	TRBV13	TRBJ1-4	TGTGCCAGCAGCTCTTTGGGAGGGCGTAATGAAAAACTGTTTTTT	CASSSLGGRNEKLFF
NA	NA	TRBV10-3	TRBJ2-7	TGTGCCATCAGAACCTCAGGGGACGAGCAGTACTTC	CAIRTSGDEQYF
NA	NA	TRBV7-3	TRBJ2-5	TGTGCCAGCAGCTTAGGAGCGCGAGGGGGAGAGACCCAGTACTTC	CASSLGARGGETQYF
NA	TRBD1	TRBV2	TRBJ2-1	TGTGCCAGCAGCGGACAGGGAAAGGCTGAGCAGTTCTTC	CASSGQGKAEQFF
NA	NA	TRBV19	TRBJ2-3	TGTGCCAGTAGCCGGAGATCGGAAGATACGCAGTATTTT	CASSRRSEDTQYF
NA	TRBD2	TRBV19	TRBJ2-1	TGTGCCAGTACCATAGGGAGCGGGAGGAGACAGTTCTTC	CASTIGSGRRQFF
once	NA	TRBV7-7	TRBJ2-3	TGTGCTAGCAGCTTAGCCCAGACAGATACGCAGTATTTT	CASSLAQTDTQYF
few	TRBD1	TRBV7-8	TRBJ1-2	TGTGCCAGCAGCCTCGGGGACAGGGCTGACAACTATGGCTACACCTTC	CASSLGDRADNYGYTF
NA	NA	TRBV9	TRBJ2-3	TGTGCCAGCAGCGTCGGTGTCGGCACAGATACGCAGTATTTT	CASSVGVGTDTQYF
NA	NA	TRBV30	TRBJ1-2	TGTGCCTGGAGGGAAGCAGGGTTTCCTGGCTACACCTTC	CAWREAGFPGYTF
NA	NA	TRBV29-1	TRBJ1-1	TGCAGCGTTGCATTAGGGGGAACTGAAGCTTTCTTT	CSVALGGTEAFF